The source of this T cell receptor beta chain is a study of OX40 agonist ivuxolimab in advanced cancers. General notes on the study: The costimulatory receptor OX40 (CD134) was targeted by ivuxolimab, a fully human IgG2 agonistic monoclonal antibody. Of the approximately 54 dose-escalation patients, hepatocellular carcinoma was present in roughly 19, melanoma in around 15, renal cell carcinoma in 9 and head and neck cancer in 9. In the dose-escalation cohort, 75% to 85% of patients were male, and the mean age was 60 years with a range of roughly 20 to 79. Intravenous ivuxolimab was administered to patients every 2 weeks at six dose levels: 0.01, 0.1, 0.3, 1.5, 3 and 10 mg/kg. The paper describes the monotherapy dose-escalation part (N ≈ 51 patients) of the phase I trial of ivuxolimab. Three dose-escalation patients achieved partial responses, one with hepatocellular carcinoma and two with cutaneous melanoma. Peripheral TCRbeta sequencing aimed to test whether ivuxolimab altered TCR sequence diversity and caused clonal T-cell expansion. Prior anti-PD-1, anti-PD-L1 or anti-CTLA-4 therapy was permitted, and 40% to 50% of dose-escalation patients had received checkpoint inhibitors.

The trial excluded patients who had a history of autoimmune disease or who were on systemic immunosuppression. Peripheral blood for TCR sequencing was collected from all dose cohorts at baseline, on cycle 4 day 1, and on cycle 7 day 1. The samples were drawn from a first-in-human, open-label, multicenter phase I dose-escalation trial of ivuxolimab. Adults with locally advanced or metastatic melanoma, renal cell carcinoma, hepatocellular carcinoma or head and neck squamous cell carcinoma were enrolled in the trial. Before TCR sequencing, CD4+ T cells and CD8+ T cells were sorted from peripheral blood as separate populations. V is clipped by 5 bases and J by 5 bases, and the sequence between their germline boundaries is 9 bases long. The germline V gene specifies SGHVS as CDR1 and FQNEAQ as CDR2. Inclusive of the bounding cysteine and phenylalanine, the CDR3 is 12 residues long. The entry retains the CDR3 DNA only, 36 bases that are in frame from base 1.

For sequencing of the TCRbeta CDR3 region, genomic DNA was extracted from the sorted cells. The immunoSEQ Assay was used to sequence the TCRbeta CDR3 regions. TCRdb obtained this table from immuneACCESS and retained in-frame rearrangements with V and J assigned. These tables miss some clones; where compared with another copy, unresolved V genes account for less than half of the shortfall, and the remainder is unexplained. The sample profile shows tens of thousands of clones; approximately 92% of them were found once. The top ten hold 24% of the sample. Beyond this particular receptor, the publication reports: The antigen specificity of the peripheral T cells that underwent clonal expansion was not determined. Low levels of normalized T-cell clonal expansion were also seen in some nonresponding patients. Clonal expansion of both CD4+ and CD8+ blood T cells was observed from baseline to week 6 at doses 0.1 to 3.0 mg/kg. After ivuxolimab, CD8+ T cells had more expanded clones than CD4+ T cells on average. Partial responders in the 0.1-3.0 mg/kg groups had among the lowest normalized peripheral clonal expansion, especially among CD8+ T cells.

Points on this clone: Its antigen target is currently unknown. No per-base quality is available; no much larger clone lies one base away.

This receptor was obtained from an adult with an advanced solid tumor such as melanoma, head and neck, liver or kidney cancer. The source material was CD4+ or CD8+ T cells sorted from blood, sampled in a trial of the OX40 agonist ivuxolimab. The chain is made from TRBV7-8 and TRBJ1-1; the D region possibly corresponds to TRBD1 (6 bases align). The DNA sequence is TGTGCCAGCAGCCACGGGACAACTGAAGCTTTCTTT. Its translation is CASSHGTTEAFF.